The 31 T cell receptor beta chains presented below share a single source sample, sequenced in a study of blood T cell repertoires in COVID-19. Profiled with immunoSEQ multiplex PCR; TCRdb holds only in-frame clones, not every one. This sample has roughly 100,000 clones, with roughly 80% found just once. Sequences were obtained from peripheral blood. The receptors derive from a man at least 80 years old with active or convalescent COVID-19.

The chain joins TRBV28 to TRBJ1-2; TRBD1 is a possible D gene (6 bases). Deletions cut 2 bases from V and 2 bases from J, with 15 bases between. Germline loops: CDR1 MDHEN, CDR2 SYDVKM. The CDR3 totals 16 residues. The CDR3 sequence: CASSLITGTKNYGYTF. The CDR3, as DNA: TGTGCCAGCAGTTTAATAACAGGGACGAAAAACTATGGCTACACCTTC.

A single count supports this clone. This chain links TRBV7-9 with TRBJ1-2, with 8 bases aligning to TRBD1. J lost 5 bases, V lost 5 bases, and 16 bases had no gene match. CDR1 SEHNR and CDR2 FQNEAQ come from the germline V gene (reference sequence). This CDR3 has 17 amino acids. The CDR3 coding sequence is TGTGCCAGCAGCCCTCGGGACAGGTTCACCCTCGAATATGGCTACACCTTC. It encodes CASSPRDRFTLEYGYTF.

This rearrangement joins TRBV10-2 to TRBJ1-5, with D possibly being TRBD1 (6 bases). CDR3 size: 15 residues. Trimming shortened V by 2 bases and J by 3 bases, and 11 bases separated the two germline ends. CDR1 and CDR2 from the germline V gene are WSHSY and SAAADI. The CDR3 region is CASSELAGVNQPQHF. The CDR3 nucleotides read TGCGCCAGCAGTGAGCTGGCAGGGGTCAATCAGCCCCAGCATTTT.

The V call is TRBV5-1, the J call TRBJ1-6; 7 positions match TRBD1. The CDR3 covers 15 residues. Germline assignment: CDR1 SGHRS and CDR2 YFSETQ. V lost 7 bases, J lost 0 bases, and 4 bases stayed unmatched. The CDR3 sequence is CASGRDSSYNSPLHF. The CDR3 DNA reads as TGCGCCAGCGGTCGGGACAGCTCCTATAATTCACCCCTCCACTTT.

This clone was seen a single time. V and J are TRBV6-5 and TRBJ1-1; D is possibly TRBD1 (6 bases). V was clipped by 2 bases and J by 1 base, with 8 bases between them. The CDR3 has 14 residues. Germline CDR1 and CDR2: MNHEY and SVGAGI. The CDR3 loop reads CASSYGGPNTEAFF. The CDR3 DNA follows: TGTGCCAGCAGTTACGGGGGCCCGAACACTGAAGCTTTCTTT.

The chain joins TRBV10-3 to TRBJ2-7, with 8 nucleotides matching TRBD2. The junction had 5 bases not matched to a gene; V was cut back by 4 bases and J by 0 bases. Germline V CDR1 and CDR2: ENHRY, SYGVKD. The CDR3 is 15 amino acids. Here the CDR3 DNA reads TGTGCCATCAGTGCCTATAGCGGGGACTCCTACGAGCAGTACTTC. It codes for CAISAYSGDSYEQYF.

J is TRBJ2-1 and V is TRBV6-5; tentatively, D is TRBD1 (6 bases). Trimming took off 5 bases at V and 3 bases at J, with 8 bases between the two ends. The CDR3 spans 13 residues. The V gene's germline CDR1 is MNHEY and CDR2 SVGAGI. The CDR3 sequence is CASSRDIYNEQFF. The CDR3 DNA is TGTGCCAGCAGTCGGGACATCTACAATGAGCAGTTCTTC.

CDR3 amino acids: CASRRSGTHEAFF. Written as DNA, the CDR3 is TGTGCCAGCAGGAGGAGCGGGACCCACGAAGCTTTCTTT. The gene calls are TRBV6-5 and TRBJ1-1, with D maybe TRBD1 (5 bases). Germline values: CDR1 MNHEY, CDR2 SVGAGI. The CDR3 spans 13 residues. V shed 6 bases and J shed 8 bases, with 16 bases lying between them.

The V and J genes are TRBV24-1 and TRBJ2-4, with 7 bases lining up with TRBD1. Germline V lookup: CDR1 KGHDR, CDR2 SFDVKD. The CDR3 sequence is 16 residues long. The V and J ends lost 4 bases and 9 bases, in that order; junction bases with no gene match: 14. The CDR3 DNA reads as TGTGCCACCAGTGAGGATACAGGGGCCCGACGGGGCATTCAGTACTTC. It is translated as CATSEDTGARRGIQYF.

This clone has a handful of counts. A read error may produce the germline difference seen at one junction end. The chain couples TRBV6-5 to TRBJ1-2, with D hard to call. In germline, CDR1 is MNHEY, CDR2 SVGAGI. The CDR3 has 14 residues. The CDR3 region is CASSYLMRDYGYTF. The CDR3 nucleotides read TGTGCCAGCAGCTACTTGATGAGGGACTATGGCTACACCTTC.

This chain joins TRBV5-1 and TRBJ2-7, with D possibly matching TRBD1 (6 bases). The germline gives CDR1 SGHRS, CDR2 YFSETQ. Trimming removed 3 bases at V and 2 bases at J, with 9 bases between. CDR3 length: 13 residues. CDR3 sequence: CASSSTGPYEQYF. The DNA of the CDR3 is TGCGCCAGCAGCTCTACAGGGCCCTACGAGCAGTACTTC.

V and J are TRBV23-1 and TRBJ2-7; 9 nucleotides match TRBD1. TRBV23-1 belongs to the ORF category, with a function that is uncertain. V shed 1 base and J 1 base; nucleotides not matched to a gene: 5. The CDR3 has 16 residues. The CDR3 DNA reads TGCGCCAGCAGTCAATTGAGTGACAGGGGGTCCTACGAGCAGTACTTC. Translating it yields CASSQLSDRGSYEQYF.

The chain employs TRBV30 and TRBJ2-7; TRBD2 matches at 9 bases. Trimming took 1 base from V and 6 from J; bases not matched to a gene: 7. The CDR3 sequence is 14 residues long. Germline V gene sequence: CDR1 GTSNPN, CDR2 SVGIG (reference sequence). The CDR3 coding sequence is TGTGCCTGGAGTGGCCCGGGACTAGCTGGCGAGCAGTACTTC. Translated: CAWSGPGLAGEQYF.

This chain uses TRBV18 with TRBJ1-1; 11 bases map to TRBD1. This CDR3 is 17 amino acids long. Germline values: CDR1 KGHSH, CDR2 LQKENI. V shed 6 bases, J shed 1 base, and the junction held 10 bases outside the gene matches. The CDR3 sequence: CASSPGTGGGWNTEAFF. CDR3 coding DNA: TGTGCCAGCTCGCCGGGGACAGGGGGGGGTTGGAACACTGAAGCTTTCTTT.

The V gene is TRBV9, the J gene TRBJ1-1; D gene unclear. This CDR3 is 18 amino acids long. V was pared by 0 bases and J by 3 bases, with 21 bases between. Germline-derived CDR1 and CDR2 are SGDLS and YYNGEE. The CDR3, as DNA: TGTGCCAGCAGCGTAGAGGCAGGCGGAGGCTATAGGGACACTGAAGCTTTCTTT. Translation gives CASSVEAGGGYRDTEAFF.

This rearrangement joins TRBV12-3 or TRBV12-4 to TRBJ1-1; the D gene is possibly TRBD1 (5 bases). V was cut by 3 bases and J by 6 bases, with 8 bases left in between. The CDR3 is 12 residues long. CDR3 protein: CASSFPGAEAFF. The CDR3 DNA follows: TGTGCCAGCAGTTTTCCGGGGGCTGAAGCTTTCTTT.

The genes are TRBV6-1 and TRBJ1-2; D not resolved. The CDR3 has 15 amino acids. Germline V CDR1 and CDR2: MNHNS, SASEGT. Trimming removed 0 bases from V and 4 bases from J, with 12 bases in between. CDR3 sequence (DNA): TGTGCCAGCAGTGAAGCGCGGGCCAACCTCTATGGCTACACCTTC. Translated, it gives CASSEARANLYGYTF.

DNA of the CDR3: TGTGCCAGCACCACTAGCGGGGGTAGTGGGGCCAACGTCCTGACTTTC. Translated: CASTTSGGSGANVLTF. The rearrangement links TRBV11-2 to TRBJ2-6; 11 bases align to TRBD2. The length of the CDR3 is 16 residues. Trimming at V came to 7 bases and at J to 3 bases, leaving 5 bases not matched to a gene. CDR1 and CDR2 (germline): SGHAT, FQNNGV. Filled out from reference TRBV11-2 and TRBJ2-6, the complete variable domain reads EAGVAQSPRYKIIEKRQSVAFWCNPISGHATLYWYQQILGQGPKLLIQFQNNGVVDDSQLPKDRFSAERLKGVDSTLKIQPAKLEDSAVYLCASTTSGGSGANVLTFGAGSRLTVL.

This rearrangement joins TRBV11-2 to TRBJ1-4; maybe TRBD1 (5 bases). This CDR3 contains 14 residues. CDR1 SGHAT and CDR2 FQNNGV come from the germline V gene. V lost 4 bases and J 8 bases, leaving 14 bases between the germline ends. CDR3 nucleotides: TGTGCCAGCAGCTCGGCGGGGGGATGGGAAAAACTGTTTTTT. It is translated as CASSSAGGWEKLFF. Filled out from reference TRBV11-2 and TRBJ1-4, the complete variable domain reads EAGVAQSPRYKIIEKRQSVAFWCNPISGHATLYWYQQILGQGPKLLIQFQNNGVVDDSQLPKDRFSAERLKGVDSTLKIQPAKLEDSAVYLCASSSAGGWEKLFFGSGTQLSVL.

The chain links TRBV9 to TRBJ2-7; 11 bases line up with TRBD2. Per the germline V gene, CDR1 is SGDLS and CDR2 is YYNGEE. CDR3 length equals 15 residues. With 3 bases clipped from V and 3 bases from J, the junction kept 5 bases outside the gene matches. Here the CDR3 DNA reads TGTGCCAGCAGCGAGGGACTAGCGGACTACTACGAGCAGTACTTC. This translates into CASSEGLADYYEQYF.

This clone was seen a single time. The chain recombines TRBV9 with TRBJ1-2; 7 positions match TRBD1. Trimming removed 2 bases from V and 2 bases from J; junction bases left unmatched: 12. The germline CDR1 and CDR2 sequences are SGDLS and YYNGEE. The CDR3 sequence is 17 residues long. CDR3 amino acids: CASSVGGGVYQNYGYTF. CDR3 in DNA: TGTGCCAGCAGCGTTGGAGGGGGCGTATATCAGAACTATGGCTACACCTTC.

The V gene is TRBV6-1, the J gene TRBJ1-2, with D possibly matching TRBD1 (5 bases). CDR3 length equals 15 residues. CDR1 is MNHNS, CDR2 SASEGT, per germline. V lost 1 base, J lost 4 bases, and 13 bases lay in between. For the CDR3, the DNA is TGTGCCAGCAGTGAAGATAGGGGAATCGGCTATGGCTACACCTTC. It encodes CASSEDRGIGYGYTF.

The chain employs TRBV19 and TRBJ2-5; D is possibly TRBD1 (7 bases). The CDR3 contains 16 residues. Germline-derived CDR1 and CDR2 are LNHDA and SQIVND (reference sequence). Between the trimmed V and J ends, which lost 10 bases and 5 bases, there was a span of 26 bases. DNA for the CDR3: TGTGCCAATCCCCGATCGTGGGGACAGCGGGTGGAGACCCAGTACTTC. Protein sequence: CANPRSWGQRVETQYF.

V usage is TRBV7-7 and J usage is TRBJ2-1; 9 positions match TRBD1. CDR1 SSHAT and CDR2 FNYEAQ come from the germline V gene (reference sequence). Losses at the gene ends were 3 bases for V and 2 bases for J; bases not matched to a gene: 2. The CDR3 has 15 residues. The CDR3 sequence: CASSLDRGPYNEQFF. DNA of the CDR3: TGTGCCAGCAGCTTGGACAGGGGTCCCTACAATGAGCAGTTCTTC.

V usage is TRBV5-1 and J usage is TRBJ1-2; TRBD1 might be the D (5 bases). Trimming took 4 bases from V and 4 from J, leaving 14 bases between them. The CDR3 spans 14 residues. The V gene's germline CDR1 is SGHRS and CDR2 YFSETQ. The CDR3 DNA follows: TGCGCCAGCAGCCCCCTTCTACAGGCCTATGGCTACACCTTC. It translates to CASSPLLQAYGYTF.

The V gene is TRBV3-1 (or the pseudogene TRBV3-2), the J gene TRBJ1-2; no firm D call. The germline V gene encodes CDR1 LGHDT and CDR2 YNNKEL (reference sequence). The CDR3 has 12 amino acids. Trimming shortened V by 1 base and J by 5 bases, and 5 bases separated the two germline ends. CDR3 amino acids: CASSQAEYGYTF. The DNA for the CDR3 is TGTGCCAGCAGCCAAGCGGAGTATGGCTACACCTTC.

The J gene is TRBJ1-2, the V gene TRBV4-3; D not certain. Trimming removed 0 bases from V and 4 bases from J, with 12 bases in between. This CDR3 is 15 amino acids long. Germline CDR1 LGHNA, CDR2 YSLEER. CDR3 amino acids: CASSQDLTVLYGYTF. The CDR3 nucleotides are TGCGCCAGCAGCCAAGATCTAACCGTTCTCTATGGCTACACCTTC.

This clone appeared once. The chain has TRBV13 and TRBJ2-7; 8 bases map to TRBD1. CDR1 PRHDT and CDR2 FYEKMQ come from the germline V gene (reference sequence). The CDR3 has 15 residues. V shed 2 bases, J shed 2 bases, and the junction held 5 bases outside the gene matches. The chain's CDR3 is CASSLPGTGTYEQYF. As DNA, the CDR3 is TGTGCCAGCAGCTTACCCGGGACAGGAACCTACGAGCAGTACTTC.

The chain joins TRBV28 to TRBJ1-6; 7 bases line up with TRBD1. Germline loops: CDR1 MDHEN, CDR2 SYDVKM. V lost 8 bases, J lost 8 bases, and 6 bases stayed unmatched. The CDR3 runs 13 residues. The CDR3 coding sequence is TGTGCCAGCGGGGGACAGTCACATTCACCCCTCCACTTT. Its translation is CASGGQSHSPLHF.

CDR3 region: CASSAQPGGRTDTQYF. In DNA, the CDR3 is TGTGCCAGCAGCGCTCAACCGGGGGGGAGGACAGATACGCAGTATTTT. This chain connects TRBV9 to TRBJ2-3; 8 bases map to TRBD2. J gave up 3 bases and V 3 bases, and 9 bases lay outside the gene matches. The germline gives CDR1 SGDLS, CDR2 YYNGEE. The CDR3 runs 16 residues.

This clone was picked up one time. The genes are TRBV6-2 or TRBV6-3 and TRBJ1-2, with 8 bases matching TRBD1. V lost 5 bases, J lost 2 bases, and 7 bases stayed unmatched. Germline V gene sequence: CDR1 MNHEY, CDR2 SVGEGT. This CDR3 has 15 amino acids. The CDR3 sequence is CASSTLRTGNYGYTF. CDR3 in DNA: TGTGCCAGCAGTACACTAAGGACAGGGAACTATGGCTACACCTTC.